The rows below give T cell receptor beta chains drawn from one sample of a study of T cell clones after liver transplantation. Assay: immunoSEQ multiplex PCR; the TCRdb copy retains only in-frame clones and omits some. The sample shows some 11,000 clones, less than 85% of them seen only once. Material: CD8+ T cells from blood, obtained at the 22-month timepoint. Receptors were obtained from a human patient who received a liver transplant. Some of these T cells may belong to the graft donor. CDR3s include the opening cysteine and the closing phenylalanine or tryptophan. A D gene is named only where the DNA matches it firmly. Size is stated for part of the rows, as once, few or many counts, or as a class when the clone is expanded.

TRBD1 | TRBJ1-4 | TRBV5-1 | NA | 15 | CASRSEGAPNEKLFF | TGCGCCAGCAGATCTGAGGGGGCGCCTAATGAAAAACTGTTTTTT
TRBD1 | TRBJ2-5 | TRBV19 | NA | 15 | CASSIRDRAAETQYF | TGTGCCAGTAGTATCCGGGACAGGGCGGCAGAGACCCAGTACTTC
TRBD2 | TRBJ2-7 | TRBV11-1 | NA | 16 | CASSPEGRTSGREQYF | TGTGCCAGCAGCCCGGAGGGGCGGACTAGCGGGAGAGAGCAGTACTTC
TRBD2 | TRBJ2-3 | TRBV27 | NA | 17 | CASSLSTSGSRADTQYF | TGTGCCAGCAGTTTATCGACTAGCGGGAGCAGGGCAGATACGCAGTATTTT
NA | TRBJ1-5 | TRBV7-9 | NA | 16 | CASRVRMGAYNQPQHF | TGTGCCAGCAGAGTAAGAATGGGGGCCTACAATCAGCCCCAGCATTTT
TRBD1 | TRBJ2-3 | TRBV7-9 | few | 18 | CASSAPTGGASDTDTQYF | TGTGCCAGCAGCGCGCCGACAGGGGGCGCCTCAGACACAGATACGCAGTATTTT
TRBD2 | TRBJ2-1 | TRBV7-6 | NA | 14 | CASSPGGFYNEQFF | TGTGCCAGCAGTCCGGGGGGTTTCTACAATGAGCAGTTCTTC
TRBD1 | TRBJ1-2 | TRBV10-3 | NA | 14 | CAIYETGGGYGYTF | TGTGCCATCTATGAGACAGGGGGCGGCTATGGCTACACCTTC
NA | TRBJ1-5 | TRBV9 | NA | 15 | CASSPGPFSNQPQHF | TGTGCCAGCAGCCCAGGACCGTTTAGCAATCAGCCCCAGCATTTT
NA | TRBJ1-1 | TRBV2 | few | 14 | CASSVRDTNTEAFF | TGTGCCAGCAGTGTCAGGGACACGAACACTGAAGCTTTCTTT
NA | TRBJ1-1 | TRBV2 | NA | 12 | CASSELNTEAFF | TGTGCCAGCAGTGAACTGAACACTGAAGCTTTCTTT
NA | TRBJ2-7 | TRBV19 | few | 12 | CASSIDPYEQYF | TGTGCCAGTAGTATAGATCCCTACGAGCAGTACTTC
NA | TRBJ1-3 | TRBV11-2 | NA | 14 | CASSPTESGNTIYF | TGTGCCAGCAGCCCCACGGAGTCTGGAAACACCATATATTTT
NA | TRBJ2-1 | TRBV19 | NA | 15 | CASSIYGGPYNEQFF | TGTGCCAGTAGTATCTACGGGGGACCTTACAATGAGCAGTTCTTC
NA | TRBJ2-7 | TRBV6-4 | medium-sized | 14 | CASSDTLGGYEQYF | TGTGCCAGCAGTGATACCCTGGGGGGCTACGAGCAGTACTTC
TRBD1 | TRBJ1-3 | TRBV4-3 | NA | 16 | CASSRDRGLSGNTIYF | TGCGCCAGCAGCCGGGACAGGGGGCTCTCTGGAAACACCATATATTTT
NA | TRBJ2-5 | TRBV4-2 | once | 15 | CASSQAGPGEETQYF | TGTGCCAGCAGCCAAGCCGGCCCTGGCGAGGAGACCCAGTACTTC
TRBD1 | TRBJ2-2 | TRBV5-4 | NA | 15 | CASSWDRGRTGELFF | TGTGCCAGCAGCTGGGACAGGGGGCGTACCGGGGAGCTGTTTTTT
TRBD1 | TRBJ2-2 | TRBV7-9 | few | 15 | CASSPGTGGTGELFF | TGTGCCAGCAGTCCCGGGACAGGGGGCACCGGGGAGCTGTTTTTT
NA | TRBJ1-5 | TRBV15 | NA | 15 | CATSRDNLSNQPQHF | TGTGCCACCAGCAGAGACAACCTTAGCAATCAGCCCCAGCATTTT
TRBD1 | TRBJ1-2 | TRBV6-4 | few | 15 | CASSETGATNYGYTF | TGTGCCAGCAGTGAAACAGGGGCGACTAACTATGGCTACACCTTC
NA | TRBJ2-7 | TRBV2 | NA | 13 | CASSGVIFYEQYF | TGTGCCAGCAGTGGTGTCATCTTTTACGAGCAGTACTTC
NA | TRBJ2-6 | TRBV21-1 | NA | 18 | CASGQSSGGDSGANVLTF | TGTGCCAGCGGCCAATCCTCGGGAGGAGACTCTGGGGCCAACGTCCTGACTTTC
TRBD1 | TRBJ2-7 | TRBV2 | NA | 14 | CASRWTGSSYEQYF | TGTGCCAGCAGATGGACAGGGAGCTCCTACGAGCAGTACTTC
NA | TRBJ1-4 | TRBV7-3 | NA | 15 | CASSSAGGTNEKLFF | TGTGCCAGCAGCTCCGCCGGGGGAACTAATGAAAAACTGTTTTTT
NA | TRBJ1-4 | TRBV5-1 | NA | 16 | CASSFDGEGTNEKLFF | TGCGCCAGCAGCTTTGATGGGGAGGGTACTAATGAAAAACTGTTTTTT
TRBD1 | TRBJ1-1 | TRBV4-1 | many | 15 | CASSQVPDRGTEAFF | TGCGCCAGCAGCCAAGTGCCGGACAGGGGTACTGAAGCTTTCTTT
NA | TRBJ1-2 | TRBV5-3 | many | 18 | CARTSGPRTQRGDYGYTF | TGTGCCAGAACCTCGGGCCCAAGGACCCAGCGGGGAGACTATGGCTACACCTTC
NA | TRBJ1-5 | TRBV13 | NA | 12 | CASSSGGQPQHF | TGTGCCAGCAGCTCCGGAGGGCAGCCCCAGCATTTT
TRBD2 | TRBJ2-1 | TRBV9 | NA | 17 | CASSLRLAGTLGDEQFF | TGTGCCAGCAGCCTAAGACTAGCGGGGACCCTAGGGGATGAGCAGTTCTTC
NA | TRBJ1-1 | TRBV6-5 | NA | 12 | CASSPDGIEAFF | TGTGCCAGCAGCCCGGACGGGATTGAAGCTTTCTTT
NA | TRBJ1-6 | TRBV6-6 | NA | 11 | CARGMDSPLHF | TGTGCCAGGGGAATGGATTCACCCCTCCACTTT
NA | TRBJ2-1 | TRBV7-9 | NA | 12 | CASSTDYNEQFF | TGTGCCAGCAGCACGGACTACAATGAGCAGTTCTTC
NA | TRBJ1-5 | TRBV5-6 | NA | 13 | CASSSVGEGPQHF | TGTGCCAGCAGCTCCGTGGGGGAAGGGCCCCAGCATTTT
TRBD1 | TRBJ1-2 | TRBV6-5 | few | 15 | CASSYFGTGEGGYTF | TGTGCCAGCAGTTACTTTGGGACAGGGGAGGGTGGCTACACCTTC
NA | TRBJ2-5 | TRBV6-6 | NA | 14 | CASLDSELQETQYF | TGTGCCAGCCTGGACAGTGAACTCCAAGAGACCCAGTACTTC
NA | TRBJ1-4 | TRBV29-1 | NA | 14 | CSVESGGTNEKLFF | TGCAGCGTTGAATCGGGGGGGACTAATGAAAAACTGTTTTTT